This T cell receptor beta chain is from a study of blood T cell repertoires in COVID-19. At the level of the study: Donors in the United States, Italy and Spain gave samples during acute or convalescent COVID-19. T cells, B-cell-depleted T cells, or PBMCs provided the cDNA or gDNA that served as material.

The germline gives CDR1 SGHAT, CDR2 FQNNGV. Trimming removed 7 bases at V and 3 bases at J, with 12 bases between. The CDR3 consists of 13 residues. Original methodology: Amplification of reference gene primers was used by the study to estimate nucleated cell counts. Clones were read by immunoSEQ multiplex PCR, and TCRdb kept only the in-frame ones, dropping some. V and J calls and clone size are copied from that table; D and trimming were computed from the DNA. The sample carries some 95,000 clones, 80% recorded once. This sequence joins TRBV11-2 and TRBJ1-2; no clear D. This clonotype was sampled from a man aged 50-59 years who had recovered from COVID-19. Input material: peripheral blood. The CDR3 coding sequence is TGTGCCAGCACCTTTCGCGAGGACTATGGCTACACCTTC. It translates to CASTFREDYGYTF.